Shown below are 27 T cell receptor beta chains from a single sample sequenced in a study of blood T cell repertoires in COVID-19. Profiling relied on immunoSEQ multiplex PCR, and the TCRdb table lists in-frame clones only, not all of them. There are around 130,000 clones in the sample; approximately 85% occur only once, and about 4.3% lies in the top ten. The sample was peripheral blood. Every receptor here comes from a human donor in a cohort sampled during active COVID-19.

This rearrangement joins TRBV7-9 to TRBJ1-1, with D maybe TRBD1 (6 bases). The CDR3 runs 13 residues. CDR1 and CDR2 (germline): SEHNR, FQNEAQ (reference sequence). For the CDR3, the DNA is TGTGCAGCTGGACAGAGCCTTGATGGTGGAGCTTTCTTT. Its protein is CAAGQSLDGGAFF.

The table lists this clone with a count of one. The V call is TRBV4-1, the J call TRBJ2-2; 9 bases agree with TRBD2. This CDR3 is 19 amino acids long. V shed 4 bases and J 7 bases; nucleotides not matched to a gene: 19. The V gene's germline CDR1 is MGHRA and CDR2 YSYEKL. The CDR3 DNA reads TGCGCCAGCAGCCCTATGAGCGGGAGGAGTAGCCGGAGGGACGGGGAGCTGTTTTTT. This sequence encodes CASSPMSGRSSRRDGELFF.

The genes are TRBV29-1 and TRBJ1-1, with 9 bases identical to TRBD1. Per germline, CDR1 SQVTM and CDR2 ANQGSEA. The CDR3 is 12 amino acids. With 5 bases clipped from V and 4 bases from J, the junction kept 2 bases outside the gene matches. The CDR3 here is CSVRQGGTEAFF. The CDR3 bases are TGCAGCGTTCGACAGGGGGGCACTGAAGCTTTCTTT.

This clone was counted ten times or more. J is TRBJ2-7 and V is TRBV7-2; D is unclear. Per germline, CDR1 SGHTA and CDR2 FQGNSA. The CDR3 contains 13 residues. V lost 0 bases, J lost 6 bases, and 9 bases lay in between. The CDR3 DNA reads TGTGCCAGCAGCTTAGCCTACGCGGTCGAGCAGTACTTC. It yields the protein CASSLAYAVEQYF.

The chain uses TRBV9 and TRBJ2-1; TRBD1 matches at 10 bases. Per germline, CDR1 SGDLS and CDR2 YYNGEE. The J segment lost 5 bases and the V segment lost 3 bases, leaving 8 bases of the junction unmatched. CDR3 length equals 16 residues. CDR3 in DNA: TGTGCCAGCAGCGGGAGAGGGGGACAGGGGAACAATGAGCAGTTCTTC. This gives the protein CASSGRGGQGNNEQFF.

J is TRBJ2-5 and V is TRBV7-9; TRBD2 matches at 8 bases. Germline V CDR1 and CDR2: SEHNR, FQNEAQ (reference sequence). There are 13 residues in the CDR3. The J segment lost 7 bases and the V segment lost 5 bases, leaving 6 bases of the junction unmatched. The DNA of the CDR3 is TGTGCCAGCAGCCCCGGGGGGGTTGGGACCCAGTACTTC. Translated, it gives CASSPGGVGTQYF.

The genes are TRBV29-1 and TRBJ1-2; the match to TRBD1 covers 10 bases. Trimming cost V 3 bases and J 8 bases; bases outside gene matches: 6. Germline values: CDR1 SQVTM, CDR2 ANQGSEA. The CDR3 contains 13 residues. CDR3 DNA: TGCAGCGTTGACCGACAGGGGGCGCAGGGCTACACCTTC. It translates to CSVDRQGAQGYTF. Supplemented by reference TRBV29-1 and TRBJ1-2, the full variable domain reads SAVISQKPSRDICQRGTSLTIQCQVDSQVTMMFWYRQQPGQSLTLIATANQGSEATYESGFVIDKFPISRPNLTFSTLTVSNMSPEDSSIYLCSVDRQGAQGYTFGSGTRLTVV.

The chain links TRBV19 to TRBJ1-6; TRBD1 agrees at 7 bases. Trimming cost V 9 bases and J 7 bases; bases outside gene matches: 6. The CDR3 extends over 13 amino acids. Germline lookup yields CDR1 LNHDA and CDR2 SQIVND (reference sequence). The CDR3 bases are TGTGCCAGCGCGGCAGGGGGGAATTCACCCCTCCACTTT. It encodes CASAAGGNSPLHF.

The V gene is TRBV25-1, the J gene TRBJ1-6, with D possibly matching TRBD1 (5 bases). The CDR3 has 14 amino acids. With 5 bases removed from V and 8 bases from J, the gap between germline ends came to 13 bases. CDR1 and CDR2 (germline): MGHDK, SYGVNS. CDR3 loop: CASSPQTDHSPLHF. CDR3 nucleotides: TGTGCCAGCAGTCCACAGACAGATCATTCACCCCTCCACTTT.

This clone showed up just a few times. The CDR3 sequence is CASSVGVDPYNEQFF. In DNA, the CDR3 is TGTGCCAGCAGCGTAGGAGTAGATCCATACAATGAGCAGTTCTTC. The rearrangement joins TRBV9 to TRBJ2-1; D gene unclear. The CDR3 totals 15 residues. Trimming removed 0 bases at V and 4 bases at J, with 11 bases between. CDR1 is SGDLS and CDR2 is YYNGEE in the germline V gene.

This chain connects TRBV20-1 to TRBJ2-1; 7 nucleotides align to TRBD2. CDR3 length equals 14 residues. CDR1 is DFQATT and CDR2 is SNEGSKA in the germline V gene (reference sequence). The J segment lost 0 bases and the V segment lost 3 bases, leaving 2 bases of the junction unmatched. For the CDR3, the DNA is TGCAGTGCTAGTGGGACTACCTCCTACAATGAGCAGTTCTTC. Amino acids: CSASGTTSYNEQFF.

The chain carries TRBV2 and TRBJ1-1; 8 positions match TRBD1. V shed 5 bases, J shed 6 bases, and the junction held 8 bases outside the gene matches. The length of the CDR3 is 14 residues. Germline V gene data show CDR1 as SNHLY and CDR2 as FYNNEI. As DNA, the CDR3 is TGTGCCAGCAGTTCAGGGACAGGCAGATCTGAAGCTTTCTTT. This encodes CASSSGTGRSEAFF. Full variable domain (remainder filled in from reference TRBV2 and TRBJ1-1): EPEVTQTPSHQVTQMGQEVILRCVPISNHLYFYWYRQILGQKVEFLVSFYNNEISEKSEIFDDQFSVERPDGSNFTLKIRSTKLEDSAMYFCASSSGTGRSEAFFGQGTRLTVV.

Comment on this clone: This may come from a read error, since a much larger clone is one base off. Other DNA sequences from this sample encode an identical CDR3 as well. The rearrangement links TRBV7-2 to TRBJ2-5, with 10 bases identical to TRBD1. Germline V gene sequence: CDR1 SGHTA, CDR2 FQGNSA. Trimming at V came to 5 bases and at J to 2 bases, leaving 5 bases not matched to a gene. CDR3 length: 15 amino acids. The CDR3 DNA follows: TGTGCCAGCAGCCCCGACAGGGGGCGGCAAGAGACCCAGTACTTC. Protein product: CASSPDRGRQETQYF.

The V and J genes are TRBV19 and TRBJ1-5; 11 bases are a match to TRBD1. V was pared by 4 bases and J by 7 bases, with 6 bases of the junction left unmatched. This CDR3 is 15 amino acids long. CDR1 is LNHDA, CDR2 SQIVND, per germline (reference sequence). CDR3 bases: TGTGCCAGTAGTACCGGACAGGGGGCTCCGCAGCCCCAGCATTTT. Amino acids: CASSTGQGAPQPQHF.

The V call is TRBV30, the J call TRBJ2-3; D unresolved. This CDR3 region has 16 residues. Per germline, CDR1 GTSNPN and CDR2 SVGIG (reference sequence). Trimming removed 2 bases at V and 0 bases at J, with 15 bases between. As DNA, the CDR3 is TGTGCCTGGAGTCTAATTACGGTAACTAGCACAGATACGCAGTATTTT. It specifies CAWSLITVTSTDTQYF. The full variable domain, completed using reference TRBV30 and TRBJ2-3, is SQTIHQWPATLVQPVGSPLSLECTVEGTSNPNLYWYRQAAGRGLQLLFYSVGIGQISSEVPQNLSASRPQDRQFILSSKKLLLSDSGFYLCAWSLITVTSTDTQYFGPGTRLTVL.

V and J are TRBV2 and TRBJ2-3, with a tentative D call TRBD1 (6 bases). V was clipped by 4 bases and J by 1 base, with 12 bases between them. The CDR3 covers 15 residues. Germline values: CDR1 SNHLY, CDR2 FYNNEI. The DNA of the CDR3 is TGTGCCAGCAGTGCAGGGGCTTGGGGCACAGATACGCAGTATTTT. Protein: CASSAGAWGTDTQYF.

The CDR3 loop reads CASSFTGARGYTF. CDR3 nucleotide sequence: TGTGCCAGCAGTTTCACAGGGGCCCGTGGCTACACCTTC. J is TRBJ1-2 and V is TRBV6-5; 7 nucleotides match TRBD1. J lost 7 bases, V lost 4 bases, and 6 bases had no gene match. Per germline, CDR1 MNHEY and CDR2 SVGAGI. This CDR3 region has 13 residues.

This clone was seen only once. The rearrangement joins TRBV7-2 to TRBJ1-1, with 10 bases that match TRBD1. The CDR3 sequence is 15 residues long. Germline V gives CDR1 SGHTA, CDR2 FQGNSA. After removal of 3 bases from V and 4 bases from J, the junction contained 5 bases not matched to a gene. CDR3: CASSFGDRGGTEAFF. The CDR3 nucleotides read TGTGCCAGCAGCTTCGGGGACAGGGGTGGCACTGAAGCTTTCTTT.

The CDR3 DNA reads as TGTGCCAGCACCCGGACAGGGGGCCACAATGAGCAGTTCTTC. Translating gives CASTRTGGHNEQFF. The chain couples TRBV6-5 to TRBJ2-1; 11 positions match TRBD1. This CDR3 is 14 amino acids long. The germline V gene has CDR1 MNHEY and CDR2 SVGAGI. The trim removed 7 bases at V and 5 bases at J, leaving 4 bases unmatched.

This chain uses TRBV11-3 with TRBJ2-3, with 8 bases matching TRBD2. CDR3 length equals 16 residues. The V and J ends lost 5 bases and 3 bases, in that order; junction bases with no gene match: 10. Germline V lookup: CDR1 SGHNT, CDR2 YENEEA. The CDR3 region has the DNA TGTGCCAGCAGCCCCCGGGAGGGGACTACAACAGATACGCAGTATTTT. Encoded protein: CASSPREGTTTDTQYF. The whole variable domain, filled in from reference TRBV11-3 and TRBJ2-3, reads EAGVVQSPRYKIIEKKQPVAFWCNPISGHNTLYWYLQNLGQGPELLIRYENEEAVDDSQLPKDRFSAERLKGVDSTLKIQPAELGDSAVYLCASSPREGTTTDTQYFGPGTRLTVL.

The V gene is TRBV3-1 (or the pseudogene TRBV3-2), the J gene TRBJ1-1; no reliable D call. Germline values: CDR1 LGHDT, CDR2 YNNKEL (reference sequence). CDR3 length: 18 amino acids. The V and J ends lost 1 base and 3 bases respectively, with 21 bases between them. The CDR3 nucleotides are TGTGCCAGCAGCCAAGGTACTCGCCGGGGTTCGGGTGACACTGAAGCTTTCTTT. It codes for CASSQGTRRGSGDTEAFF.

This chain joins TRBV7-9 and TRBJ1-6; D might be TRBD1 (6 bases). Germline V gene sequence: CDR1 SEHNR, CDR2 FQNEAQ (reference sequence). Trimming removed 5 bases at V and 7 bases at J, with 15 bases between. This CDR3 contains 15 residues. CDR3 coding DNA: TGTGCCAGCAGCCCCGTGTTAGGGGGAAATTCACCCCTCCACTTT. Residues: CASSPVLGGNSPLHF.

The rearrangement links TRBV9 to TRBJ2-5; 8 bases match TRBD2. Trimming removed 6 bases from V and 4 bases from J; junction bases left unmatched: 14. From germline, CDR1 is SGDLS and CDR2 YYNGEE. The CDR3 has 16 residues. The CDR3 sequence: CASMRGLAAGGETQYF. CDR3 nucleotides: TGTGCCAGCATGCGCGGACTAGCCGCCGGTGGAGAGACCCAGTACTTC.

The V and J genes are TRBV30 and TRBJ2-7, with TRBD1 matching over 8 bases. V lost 4 bases, J lost 2 bases, and 16 bases stayed unmatched. The CDR3 is 17 residues long. The germline V gene has CDR1 GTSNPN and CDR2 SVGIG (reference sequence). This CDR3 is CAWTPLDRAGGAYEQYF. The DNA for the CDR3 is TGTGCCTGGACACCTTTGGACAGGGCGGGCGGGGCCTACGAGCAGTACTTC.

The chain recombines TRBV5-1 with TRBJ1-2; weak D call: TRBD1 (5 bases). The CDR3 covers 13 residues. Trimming left V 0 bases short and J 8 bases short, with 11 bases between. CDR1 and CDR2 from the germline V gene are SGHRS and YFSETQ. DNA of the CDR3: TGCGCCAGCAGCTTGGATTCAGGGCAAGGCTACACCTTC. Its translation is CASSLDSGQGYTF.

The chain carries TRBV18 and TRBJ2-3; no reliable D call. V was shortened by 0 bases and J by 2 bases, with 3 bases between the two germline ends. Per germline, CDR1 KGHSH and CDR2 LQKENI. CDR3 size: 13 residues. The CDR3 coding sequence is TGTGCCAGCTCACCACCTTACACAGATACGCAGTATTTT. Encoded protein: CASSPPYTDTQYF. The full variable domain, rest sourced from reference TRBV18 and TRBJ2-3, is NAGVMQNPRHLVRRRGQEARLRCSPMKGHSHVYWYRQLPEEGLKFMVYLQKENIIDESGMPKERFSAEFPKEGPSILRIQQVVRGDSAAYFCASSPPYTDTQYFGPGTRLTVL.

In its sample, this clone was seen once. The chain has TRBV19 and TRBJ2-1; D might be TRBD1 (6 bases). CDR1 LNHDA and CDR2 SQIVND come from the germline V gene (reference sequence). The CDR3 extends over 18 amino acids. The germline V and J ends were trimmed by 3 bases and 0 bases, with 18 bases remaining between them. The CDR3 loop is CASSIRPGHSSSYNEQFF. In DNA form, the CDR3 reads TGTGCCAGTAGTATCCGACCGGGACATTCGAGCTCCTACAATGAGCAGTTCTTC.